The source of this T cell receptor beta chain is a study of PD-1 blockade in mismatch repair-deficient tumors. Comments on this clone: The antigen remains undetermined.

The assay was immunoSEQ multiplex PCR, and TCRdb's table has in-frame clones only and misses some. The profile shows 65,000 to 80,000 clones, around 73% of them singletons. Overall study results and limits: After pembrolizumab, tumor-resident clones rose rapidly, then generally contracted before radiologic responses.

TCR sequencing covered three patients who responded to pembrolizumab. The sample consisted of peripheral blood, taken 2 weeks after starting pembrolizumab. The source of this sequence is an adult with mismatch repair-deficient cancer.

The chain's CDR3 is CASSGTSGNTQYF. The DNA of the CDR3 is TGTGCCAGCAGCGGGACTAGCGGAAATACGCAGTATTTT. V is TRBV9 and J is TRBJ2-3; 10 positions agree with TRBD2. The CDR3 extends over 13 amino acids. The V and J ends lost 3 bases and 7 bases, in that order; junction bases with no gene match: 2. Germline V lookup: CDR1 SGDLS, CDR2 YYNGEE.